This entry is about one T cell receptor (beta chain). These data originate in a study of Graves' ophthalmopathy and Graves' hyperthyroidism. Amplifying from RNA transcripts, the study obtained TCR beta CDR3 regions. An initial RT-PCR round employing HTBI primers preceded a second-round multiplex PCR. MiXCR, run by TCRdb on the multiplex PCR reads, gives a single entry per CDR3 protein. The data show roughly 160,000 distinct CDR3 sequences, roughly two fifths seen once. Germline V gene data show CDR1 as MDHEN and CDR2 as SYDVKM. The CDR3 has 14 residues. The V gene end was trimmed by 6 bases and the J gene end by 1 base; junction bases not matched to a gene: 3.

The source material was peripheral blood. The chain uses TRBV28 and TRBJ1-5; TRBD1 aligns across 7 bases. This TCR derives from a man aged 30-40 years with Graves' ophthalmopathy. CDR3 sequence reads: CASRRDSSNQPQHF. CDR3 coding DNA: TGTGCCAGCAGACGGGACAGCAGCAATCAGCCCCAGCATTTT.